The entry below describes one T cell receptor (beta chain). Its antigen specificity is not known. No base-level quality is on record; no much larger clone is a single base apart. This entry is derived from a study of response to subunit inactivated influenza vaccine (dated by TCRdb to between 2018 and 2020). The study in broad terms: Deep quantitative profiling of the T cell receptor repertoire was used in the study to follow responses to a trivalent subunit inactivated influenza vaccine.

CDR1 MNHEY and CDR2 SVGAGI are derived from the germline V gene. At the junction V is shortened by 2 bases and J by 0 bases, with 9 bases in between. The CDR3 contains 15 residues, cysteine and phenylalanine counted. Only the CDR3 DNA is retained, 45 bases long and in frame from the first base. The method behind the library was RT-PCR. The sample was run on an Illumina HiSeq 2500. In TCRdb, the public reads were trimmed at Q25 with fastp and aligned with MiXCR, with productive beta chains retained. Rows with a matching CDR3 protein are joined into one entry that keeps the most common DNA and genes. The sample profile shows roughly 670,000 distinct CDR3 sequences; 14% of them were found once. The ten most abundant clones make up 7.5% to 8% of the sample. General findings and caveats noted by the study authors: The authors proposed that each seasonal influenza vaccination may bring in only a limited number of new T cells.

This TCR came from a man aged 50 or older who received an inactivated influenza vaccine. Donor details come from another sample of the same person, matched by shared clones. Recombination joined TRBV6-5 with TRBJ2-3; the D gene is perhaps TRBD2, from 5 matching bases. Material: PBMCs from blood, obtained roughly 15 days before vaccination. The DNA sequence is TGTGCCAGCAGTTACGAGGGTACAAGCACAGATACGCAGTATTTT. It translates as CASSYEGTSTDTQYF.